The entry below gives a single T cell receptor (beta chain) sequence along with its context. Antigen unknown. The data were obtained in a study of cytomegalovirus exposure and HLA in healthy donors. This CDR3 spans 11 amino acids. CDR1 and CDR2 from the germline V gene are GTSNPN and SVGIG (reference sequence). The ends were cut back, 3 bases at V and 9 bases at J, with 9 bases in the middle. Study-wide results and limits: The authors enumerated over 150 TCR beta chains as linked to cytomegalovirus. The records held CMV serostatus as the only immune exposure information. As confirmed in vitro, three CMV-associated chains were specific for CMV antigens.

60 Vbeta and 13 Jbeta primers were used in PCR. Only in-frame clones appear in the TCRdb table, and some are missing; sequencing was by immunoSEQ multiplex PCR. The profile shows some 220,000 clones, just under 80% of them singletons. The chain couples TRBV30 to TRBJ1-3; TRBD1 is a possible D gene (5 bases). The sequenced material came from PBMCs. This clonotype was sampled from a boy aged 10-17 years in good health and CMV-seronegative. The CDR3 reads CAWRGPGTIYF. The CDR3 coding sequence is TGTGCCTGGAGGGGGCCCGGCACCATATATTTT.